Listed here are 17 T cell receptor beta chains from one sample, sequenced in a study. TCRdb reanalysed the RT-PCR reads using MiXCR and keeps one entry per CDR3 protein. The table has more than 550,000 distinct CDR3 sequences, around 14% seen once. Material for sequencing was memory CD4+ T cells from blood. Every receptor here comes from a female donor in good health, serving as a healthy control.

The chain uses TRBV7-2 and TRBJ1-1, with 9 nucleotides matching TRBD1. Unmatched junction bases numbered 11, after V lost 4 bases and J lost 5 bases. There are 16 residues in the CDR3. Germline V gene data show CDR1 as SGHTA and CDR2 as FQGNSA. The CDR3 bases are TGTGCCAGCAGCTCGTCTTACAGGGGGCGAGAGACTGAAGCTTTCTTT. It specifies CASSSSYRGRETEAFF.

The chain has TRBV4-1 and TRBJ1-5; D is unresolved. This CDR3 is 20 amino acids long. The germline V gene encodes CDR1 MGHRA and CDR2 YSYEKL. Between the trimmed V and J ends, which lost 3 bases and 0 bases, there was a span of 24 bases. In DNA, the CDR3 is TGCGCCAGCAGCCATCTGGCGATTTCGGTTCTCCCCTATAGCAATCAGCCCCAGCATTTT. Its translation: CASSHLAISVLPYSNQPQHF.

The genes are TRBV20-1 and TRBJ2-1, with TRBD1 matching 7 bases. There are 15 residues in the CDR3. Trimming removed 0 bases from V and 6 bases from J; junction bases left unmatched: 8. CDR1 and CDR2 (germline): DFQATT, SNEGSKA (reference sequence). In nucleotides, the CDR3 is TGCAGTGCTAGAGAGGAAGAACGGGACAGCAATGAGCAGTTCTTC. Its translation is CSAREEERDSNEQFF.

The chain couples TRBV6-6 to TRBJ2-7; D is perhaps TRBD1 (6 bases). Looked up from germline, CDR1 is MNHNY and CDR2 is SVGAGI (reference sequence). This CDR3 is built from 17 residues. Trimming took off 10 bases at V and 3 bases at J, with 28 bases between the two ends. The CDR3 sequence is CAIQRRTDTGRVYEQYF. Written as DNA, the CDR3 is TGTGCCATCCAGAGACGGACAGACACCGGAAGGGTCTACGAGCAGTACTTC.

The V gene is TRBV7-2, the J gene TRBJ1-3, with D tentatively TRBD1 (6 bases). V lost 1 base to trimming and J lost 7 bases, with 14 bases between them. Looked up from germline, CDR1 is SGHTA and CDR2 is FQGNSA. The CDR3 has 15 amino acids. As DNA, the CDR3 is TGTGCCAGCAGCTTAGGAACAGGGAAGGGCAACACCATATATTTT. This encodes CASSLGTGKGNTIYF.

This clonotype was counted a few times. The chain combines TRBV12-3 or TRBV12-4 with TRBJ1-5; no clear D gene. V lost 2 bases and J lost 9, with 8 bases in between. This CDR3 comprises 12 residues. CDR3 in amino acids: CASSLLSGPQHF. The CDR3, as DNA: TGTGCCAGCAGTTTACTTTCTGGGCCCCAGCATTTT.

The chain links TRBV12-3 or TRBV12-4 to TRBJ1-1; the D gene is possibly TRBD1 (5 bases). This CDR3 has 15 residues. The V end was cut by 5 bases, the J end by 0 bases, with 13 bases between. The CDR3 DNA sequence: TGTGCCAGCAGTCCCGGGGACGGCATGAACACTGAAGCTTTCTTT. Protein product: CASSPGDGMNTEAFF.

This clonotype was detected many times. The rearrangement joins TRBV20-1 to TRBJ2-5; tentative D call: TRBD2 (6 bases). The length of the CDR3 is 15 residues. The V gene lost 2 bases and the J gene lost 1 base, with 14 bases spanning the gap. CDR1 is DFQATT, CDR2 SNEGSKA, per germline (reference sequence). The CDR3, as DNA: TGCAGTGCTAGACGCTATGCGGGACCCCAAGAGACCCAGTACTTC. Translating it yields CSARRYAGPQETQYF.

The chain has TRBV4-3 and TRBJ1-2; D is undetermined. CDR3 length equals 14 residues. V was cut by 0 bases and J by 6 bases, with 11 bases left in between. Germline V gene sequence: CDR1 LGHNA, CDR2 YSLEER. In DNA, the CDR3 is TGCGCCAGCAGCCAAGATGGGCATACTAATGGCTACACCTTC. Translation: CASSQDGHTNGYTF.

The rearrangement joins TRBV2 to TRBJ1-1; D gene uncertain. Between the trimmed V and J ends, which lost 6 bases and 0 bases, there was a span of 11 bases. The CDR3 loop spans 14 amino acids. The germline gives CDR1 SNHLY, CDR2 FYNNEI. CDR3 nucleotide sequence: TGTGCCAGCAGCTCCGCCCCGGTGAACACTGAAGCTTTCTTT. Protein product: CASSSAPVNTEAFF.

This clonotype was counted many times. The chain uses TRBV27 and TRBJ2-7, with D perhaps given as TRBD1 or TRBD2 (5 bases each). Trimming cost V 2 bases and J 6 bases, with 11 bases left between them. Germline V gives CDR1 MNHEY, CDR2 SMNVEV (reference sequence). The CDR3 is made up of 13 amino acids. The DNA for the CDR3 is TGTGCCAGCAGTTTAAGTCAAGGGACCGAGCAGTACTTC. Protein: CASSLSQGTEQYF.

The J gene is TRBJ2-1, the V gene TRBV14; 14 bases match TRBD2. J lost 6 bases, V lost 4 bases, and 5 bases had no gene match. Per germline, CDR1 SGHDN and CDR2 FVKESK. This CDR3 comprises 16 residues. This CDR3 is CASSLGLAGAGNEQFF. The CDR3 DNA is TGTGCCAGCAGCCTGGGACTAGCGGGAGCGGGCAATGAGCAGTTCTTC.

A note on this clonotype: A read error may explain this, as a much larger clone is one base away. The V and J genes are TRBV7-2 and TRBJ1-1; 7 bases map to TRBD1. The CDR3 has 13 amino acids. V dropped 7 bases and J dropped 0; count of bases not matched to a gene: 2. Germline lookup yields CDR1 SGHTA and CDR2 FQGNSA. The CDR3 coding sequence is TGTGCCAGCACACAGGGGATGAACACTGAAGCTTTCTTT. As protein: CASTQGMNTEAFF.

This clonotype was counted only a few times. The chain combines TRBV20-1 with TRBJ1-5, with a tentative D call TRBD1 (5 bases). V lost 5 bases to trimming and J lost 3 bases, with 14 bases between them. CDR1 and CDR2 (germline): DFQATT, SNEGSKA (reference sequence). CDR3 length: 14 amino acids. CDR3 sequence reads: CSADNDRDNQPQHF. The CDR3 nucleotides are TGCAGTGCTGACAACGACAGAGACAATCAGCCCCAGCATTTT.

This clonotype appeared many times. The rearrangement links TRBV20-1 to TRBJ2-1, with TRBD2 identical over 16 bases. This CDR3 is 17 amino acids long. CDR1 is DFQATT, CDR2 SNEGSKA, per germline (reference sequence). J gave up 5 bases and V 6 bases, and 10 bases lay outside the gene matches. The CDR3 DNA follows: TGCAGTGCCGTGGGACTAGCGGGAGGGCCGGTAAACAATGAGCAGTTCTTC. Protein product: CSAVGLAGGPVNNEQFF.

CDR3 sequence (DNA): TGTGCCAGCAGCTTAACTCCAGGCCCGCTGAACACTGAAGCTTTCTTT. Its protein product is CASSLTPGPLNTEAFF. The rearrangement links TRBV7-3 to TRBJ1-1; D uncertain. Germline CDR1 and CDR2: SGHTA and FQGTGA. The CDR3 covers 16 residues. V lost 0 bases to trimming and J lost 0 bases, with 11 bases between them.

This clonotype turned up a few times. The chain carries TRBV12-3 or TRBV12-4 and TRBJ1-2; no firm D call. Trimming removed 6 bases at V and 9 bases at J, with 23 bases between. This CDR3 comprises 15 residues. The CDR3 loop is CASSSFEGEGVRYTF. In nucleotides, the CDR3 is TGTGCCAGCAGCTCTTTTGAGGGAGAGGGAGTGCGCTACACCTTC.